Listed here are 2 T cell receptor beta chains from one sample, sequenced in a study of preoperative IRX-2 immunotherapy in early breast cancer. Treatment noted: preoperative locoregional IRX-2 cytokine immunotherapy. Assay: immunoSEQ multiplex PCR; the TCRdb copy retains only in-frame clones and omits some. The repertoire consists of about 98,000 clones, with 86% occurring once and the leading ten covering roughly 1.9%. The source material was tumor tissue, sampled after IRX-2 immunotherapy. Source of these receptors: a human donor with breast cancer.

This clone was seen a handful of times. The chain links TRBV11-3 to TRBJ2-5; D tentatively fits TRBD1 or TRBD2 (6 bases each). CDR3 length: 15 amino acids. Trimming removed 6 bases at V and 5 bases at J, with 19 bases between. Per the germline V gene, CDR1 is SGHNT and CDR2 is YENEEA. The CDR3 region has the DNA TGTGCCAGCAGAGGGGGGACGGCGCGGCAGGAGACCCAGTACTTC. Its protein is CASRGGTARQETQYF.

The chain recombines TRBV5-1 with TRBJ1-1; D ambiguous. This CDR3 region has 14 residues. Germline assignment: CDR1 SGHRS and CDR2 YFSETQ. V was clipped by 4 bases and J by 4 bases, with 14 bases between them. This CDR3 is CASSKGSAGTEAFF. The CDR3 DNA sequence: TGCGCCAGCAGCAAGGGTAGCGCGGGCACTGAAGCTTTCTTT.